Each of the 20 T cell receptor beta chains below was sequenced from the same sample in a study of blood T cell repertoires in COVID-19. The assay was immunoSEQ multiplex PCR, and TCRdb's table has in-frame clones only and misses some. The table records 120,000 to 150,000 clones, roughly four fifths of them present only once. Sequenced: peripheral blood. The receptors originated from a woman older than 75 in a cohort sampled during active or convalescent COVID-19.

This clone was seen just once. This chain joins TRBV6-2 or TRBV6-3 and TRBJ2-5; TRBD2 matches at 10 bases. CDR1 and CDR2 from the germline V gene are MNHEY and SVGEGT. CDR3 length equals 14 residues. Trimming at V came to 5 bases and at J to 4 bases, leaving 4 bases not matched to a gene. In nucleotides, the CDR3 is TGTGCCAGCAGTGATAGCGGGGGGAGAGAGACCCAGTACTTC. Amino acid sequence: CASSDSGGRETQYF.

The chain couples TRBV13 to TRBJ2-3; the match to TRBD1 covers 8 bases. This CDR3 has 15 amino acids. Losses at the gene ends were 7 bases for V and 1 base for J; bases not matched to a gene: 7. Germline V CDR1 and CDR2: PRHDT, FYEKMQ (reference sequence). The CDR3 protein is CASKPGQGGTDTQYF. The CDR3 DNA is TGTGCCAGCAAACCCGGACAGGGCGGCACAGATACGCAGTATTTT.

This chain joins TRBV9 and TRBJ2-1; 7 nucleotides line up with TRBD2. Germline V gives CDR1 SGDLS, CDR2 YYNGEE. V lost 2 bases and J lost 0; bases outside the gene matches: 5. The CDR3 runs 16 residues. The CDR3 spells CASSVLAGVSYNEQFF. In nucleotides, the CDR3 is TGTGCCAGCAGCGTTTTGGCGGGGGTCTCCTACAATGAGCAGTTCTTC.

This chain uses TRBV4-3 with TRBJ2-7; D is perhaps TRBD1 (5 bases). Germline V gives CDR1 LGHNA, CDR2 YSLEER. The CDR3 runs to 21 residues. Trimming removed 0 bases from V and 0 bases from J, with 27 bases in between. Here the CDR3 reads CASSQDQKPHTTVRSSYEQYV. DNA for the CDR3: TGCGCCAGCAGCCAAGATCAGAAACCCCACACGACAGTCCGGAGCTCCTACGAGCAGTACGTC.

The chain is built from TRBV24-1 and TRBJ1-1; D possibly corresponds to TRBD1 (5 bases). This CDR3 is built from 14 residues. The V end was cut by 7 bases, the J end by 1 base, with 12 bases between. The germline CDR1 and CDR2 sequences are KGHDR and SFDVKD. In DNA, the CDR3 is TGTGCCACCAGCCAAGGGGCCTCGAACACTGAAGCTTTCTTT. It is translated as CATSQGASNTEAFF.

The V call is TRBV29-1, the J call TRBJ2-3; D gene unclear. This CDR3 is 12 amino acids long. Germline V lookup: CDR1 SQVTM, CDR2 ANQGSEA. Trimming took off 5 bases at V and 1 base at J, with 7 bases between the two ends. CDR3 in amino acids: CSVSSGTDTQYF. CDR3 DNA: TGCAGCGTTTCTTCCGGCACAGATACGCAGTATTTT.

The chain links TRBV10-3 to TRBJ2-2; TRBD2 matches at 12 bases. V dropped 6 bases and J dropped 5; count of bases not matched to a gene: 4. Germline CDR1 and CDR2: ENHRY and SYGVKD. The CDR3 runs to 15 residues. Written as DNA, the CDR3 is TGTGCCATCAGCAAACTAGCGGGGGGAACCGGGGAGCTGTTTTTT. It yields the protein CAISKLAGGTGELFF.

The CDR3: CASSRGLAEAFF. As DNA, the CDR3 is TGTGCCAGTAGTAGAGGGTTGGCTGAAGCTTTCTTT. The rearrangement links TRBV19 to TRBJ1-1; D unresolved. The CDR3 is 12 residues long. V gave up 4 bases and J gave up 6 bases, with 9 bases separating them. The V gene's germline CDR1 is LNHDA and CDR2 SQIVND (reference sequence).

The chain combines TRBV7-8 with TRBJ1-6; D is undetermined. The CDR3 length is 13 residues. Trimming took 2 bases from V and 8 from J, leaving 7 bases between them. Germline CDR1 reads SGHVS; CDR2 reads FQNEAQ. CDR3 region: CASSLSADSPLHF. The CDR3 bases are TGTGCCAGCAGCTTATCGGCGGATTCACCCCTCCACTTT.

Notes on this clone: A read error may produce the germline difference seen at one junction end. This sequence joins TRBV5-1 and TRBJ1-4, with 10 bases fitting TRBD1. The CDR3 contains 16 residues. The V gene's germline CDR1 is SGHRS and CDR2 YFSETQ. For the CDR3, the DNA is TGCACCAGCAGCTTGAGGGCCGGGACAGGGGATGAAAAACTGTTTTTT. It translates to CTSSLRAGTGDEKLFF.

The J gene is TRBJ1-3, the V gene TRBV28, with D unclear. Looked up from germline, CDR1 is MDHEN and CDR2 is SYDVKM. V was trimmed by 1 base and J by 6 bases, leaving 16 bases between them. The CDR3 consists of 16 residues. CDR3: CASSLLAPRGTNTIYF. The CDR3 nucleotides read TGTGCCAGCAGTTTATTGGCCCCTCGGGGTACAAACACCATATATTTT.

CDR3 DNA sequence: TGTGCCAGCAGTTCTAGGGCCGAGGGAGGAGCCTACGAGCAGTACTTC. This translates into CASSSRAEGGAYEQYF. The chain joins TRBV6-5 to TRBJ2-7; TRBD2 might be the D (6 bases). The CDR3 sequence is 16 residues long. Germline CDR1 MNHEY, CDR2 SVGAGI. The V and J ends lost 4 bases and 2 bases respectively, with 18 bases between them.

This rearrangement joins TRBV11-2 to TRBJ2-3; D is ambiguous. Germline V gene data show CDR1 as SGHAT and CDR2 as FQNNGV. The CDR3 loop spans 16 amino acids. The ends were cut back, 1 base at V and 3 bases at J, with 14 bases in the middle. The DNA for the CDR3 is TGTGCCAGCAGCTTAGGAACCTCAAGGCGGACAGATACGCAGTATTTT. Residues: CASSLGTSRRTDTQYF.

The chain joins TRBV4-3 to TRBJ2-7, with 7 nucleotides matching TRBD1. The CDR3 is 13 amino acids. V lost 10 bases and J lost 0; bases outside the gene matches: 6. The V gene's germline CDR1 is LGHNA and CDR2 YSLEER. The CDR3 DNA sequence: TGCGCCAACTGGACAGGAAGCTCCTACGAGCAGTACGTC. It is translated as CANWTGSSYEQYV.

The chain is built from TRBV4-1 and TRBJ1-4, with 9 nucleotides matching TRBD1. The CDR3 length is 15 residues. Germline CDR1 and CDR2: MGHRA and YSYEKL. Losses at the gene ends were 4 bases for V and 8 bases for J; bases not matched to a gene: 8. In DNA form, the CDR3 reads TGCGCCAGCAGCCGCCGGACAGGGGCTGTCGAAAAACTGTTTTTT. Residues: CASSRRTGAVEKLFF.

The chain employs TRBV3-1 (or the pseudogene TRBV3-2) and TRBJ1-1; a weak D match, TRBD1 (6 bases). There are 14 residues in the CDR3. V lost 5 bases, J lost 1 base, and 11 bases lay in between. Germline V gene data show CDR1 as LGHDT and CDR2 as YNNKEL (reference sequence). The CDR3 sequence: CASSITRGNTEAFF. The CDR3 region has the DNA TGTGCCAGCAGCATTACCAGGGGGAACACTGAAGCTTTCTTT.

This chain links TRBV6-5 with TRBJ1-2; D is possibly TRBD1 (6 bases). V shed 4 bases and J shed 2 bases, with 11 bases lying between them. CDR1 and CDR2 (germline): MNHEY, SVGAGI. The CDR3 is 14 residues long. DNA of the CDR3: TGTGCCAGCAGTTCGATTAGGGGGAACTATGGCTACACCTTC. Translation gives CASSSIRGNYGYTF.

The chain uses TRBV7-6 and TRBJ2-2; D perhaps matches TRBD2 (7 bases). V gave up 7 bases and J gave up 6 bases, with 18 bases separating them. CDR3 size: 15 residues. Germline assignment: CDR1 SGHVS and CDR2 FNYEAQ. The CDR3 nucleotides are TGTGCCAGCACCAACGGGGGGCCGGGAGCCGGGGAGCTGTTTTTT. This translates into CASTNGGPGAGELFF.

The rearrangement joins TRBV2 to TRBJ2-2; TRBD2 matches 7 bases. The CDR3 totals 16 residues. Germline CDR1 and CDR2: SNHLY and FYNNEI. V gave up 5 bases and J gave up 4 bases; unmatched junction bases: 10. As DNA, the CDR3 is TGTGCCAGCAGTCGGGGGGAACTAGAACTCACCGGGGAGCTGTTTTTT. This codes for CASSRGELELTGELFF.

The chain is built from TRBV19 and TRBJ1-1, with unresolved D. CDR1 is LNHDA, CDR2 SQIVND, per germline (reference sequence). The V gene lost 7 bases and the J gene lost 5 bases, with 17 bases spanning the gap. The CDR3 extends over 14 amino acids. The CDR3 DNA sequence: TGTGCCAGTAACCTCCAGAGGGCGGAAACTGAAGCTTTCTTT. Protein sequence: CASNLQRAETEAFF.